This is a list of T cell receptor beta chains from one sample in a study of Ad26.COV2.S vaccination and SARS-CoV-2 variants. Sequencing used immunoSEQ multiplex PCR; TCRdb keeps in-frame clones, though not all of them. The data show more than 300,000 clones, with approximately 86% seen just once and 1.5% to 2.5% held by the top ten. The sequencing here drew on peripheral blood, taken in a trial of Ad26.COV2.S vaccine versus placebo. The receptors come from a person between 18 and 65 years old who received the Ad26.COV2.S COVID-19 vaccine or a placebo. Each CDR3 is given without its conserved first and last residue. Each record gives: V gene, clone size, CDR3 protein. Rows give clone size only sometimes, using once, few, many, or a class for an expanded clone.

V gene: TRBV19; clone size: few; CDR3 protein: ASSITGTGANYGYT
V gene: TRBV27; clone size: -; CDR3 protein: ASSLTGVAPNYGYT
V gene: TRBV10-3; clone size: -; CDR3 protein: ATYQGTGYT
V gene: TRBV9; clone size: -; CDR3 protein: ASSLGVGTGYGYT
V gene: TRBV18; clone size: -; CDR3 protein: ASSPRGQGAAAF
V gene: TRBV3-1/TRBV3-2; clone size: -; CDR3 protein: ASSQVFTPYEQY
V gene: TRBV19; clone size: -; CDR3 protein: ASSITGSRGNQPQH
V gene: TRBV5-4; clone size: -; CDR3 protein: ASSLARSKRGGSNEQF
V gene: TRBV2; clone size: -; CDR3 protein: ASIAPGRAYEQY
V gene: TRBV4-1; clone size: few; CDR3 protein: ASSQGSSGNTIY
V gene: TRBV2; clone size: -; CDR3 protein: ASRPGQGRNTEAF
V gene: TRBV5-6; clone size: -; CDR3 protein: ASSSGHAYEQY
V gene: TRBV7-2; clone size: -; CDR3 protein: ASSLLSGGGEQY
V gene: TRBV6-6; clone size: -; CDR3 protein: ASSYSGGYGYT
V gene: TRBV10-3; clone size: -; CDR3 protein: AITPEPNTGELF
V gene: TRBV7-8; clone size: -; CDR3 protein: ASSFLAANTGELF
V gene: TRBV19; clone size: -; CDR3 protein: ASSILWQATGYGYT
V gene: TRBV5-6; clone size: -; CDR3 protein: ASRGQENEKLF
V gene: TRBV4-1; clone size: -; CDR3 protein: ASSQGVKVFREKLF
V gene: TRBV10-1; clone size: -; CDR3 protein: ASSDPAGAPNTGELF
V gene: TRBV7-2; clone size: -; CDR3 protein: ASSLAGIYEQY
V gene: TRBV19; clone size: -; CDR3 protein: ASSPRGGGTDTQY
V gene: TRBV18; clone size: -; CDR3 protein: ASSHRANTGELF
V gene: TRBV5-1; clone size: -; CDR3 protein: ASSPGTSSTNEKLF
V gene: TRBV29-1; clone size: -; CDR3 protein: SVLNTGGSTYEQY
V gene: TRBV5-1; clone size: -; CDR3 protein: ASSPPSDTQY
V gene: TRBV7-9; clone size: -; CDR3 protein: ASSPLGREETQY
V gene: TRBV2; clone size: few; CDR3 protein: ASKDPAGELF